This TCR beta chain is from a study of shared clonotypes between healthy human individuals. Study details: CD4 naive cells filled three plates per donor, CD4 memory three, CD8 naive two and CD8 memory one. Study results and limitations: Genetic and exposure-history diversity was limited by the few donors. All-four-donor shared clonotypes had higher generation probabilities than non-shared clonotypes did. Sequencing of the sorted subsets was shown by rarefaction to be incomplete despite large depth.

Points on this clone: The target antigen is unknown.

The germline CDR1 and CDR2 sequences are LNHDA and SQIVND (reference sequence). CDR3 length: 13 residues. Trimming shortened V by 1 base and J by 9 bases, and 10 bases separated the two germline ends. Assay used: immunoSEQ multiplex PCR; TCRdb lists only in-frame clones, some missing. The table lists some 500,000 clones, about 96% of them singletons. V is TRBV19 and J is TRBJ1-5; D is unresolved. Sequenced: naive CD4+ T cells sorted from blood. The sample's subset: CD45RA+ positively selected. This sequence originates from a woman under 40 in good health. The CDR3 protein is CASSIGEGLPQHF. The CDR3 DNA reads TGTGCCAGTAGTATAGGGGAGGGTCTGCCCCAGCATTTT.